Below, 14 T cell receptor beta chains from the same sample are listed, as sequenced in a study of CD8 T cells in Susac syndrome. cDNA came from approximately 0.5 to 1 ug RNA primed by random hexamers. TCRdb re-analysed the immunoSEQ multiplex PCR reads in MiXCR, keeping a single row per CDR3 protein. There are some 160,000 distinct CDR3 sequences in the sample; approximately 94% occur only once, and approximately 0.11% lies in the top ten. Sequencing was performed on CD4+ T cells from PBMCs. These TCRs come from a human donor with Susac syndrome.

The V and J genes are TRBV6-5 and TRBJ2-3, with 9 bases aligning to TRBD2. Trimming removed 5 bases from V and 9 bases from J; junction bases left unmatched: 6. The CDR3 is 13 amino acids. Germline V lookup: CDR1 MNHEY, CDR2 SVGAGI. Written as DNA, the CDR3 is TGTGCCAGCAGTCCACGACTAGCGGAAACGCAGTATTTT. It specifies CASSPRLAETQYF.

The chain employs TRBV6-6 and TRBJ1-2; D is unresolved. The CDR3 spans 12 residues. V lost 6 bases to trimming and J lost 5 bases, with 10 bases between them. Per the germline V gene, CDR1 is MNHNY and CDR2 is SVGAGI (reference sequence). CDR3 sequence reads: CASRRTEYGYTF. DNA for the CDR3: TGTGCCAGCAGACGGACGGAATATGGCTACACCTTC.

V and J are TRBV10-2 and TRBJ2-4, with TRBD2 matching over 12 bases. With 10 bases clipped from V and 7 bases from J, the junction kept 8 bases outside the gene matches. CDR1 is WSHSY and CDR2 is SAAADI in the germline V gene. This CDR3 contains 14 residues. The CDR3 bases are TGCGCCACCTCTAGCGGGGGGGTTTGGAACATTCAGTACTTC. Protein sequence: CATSSGGVWNIQYF.

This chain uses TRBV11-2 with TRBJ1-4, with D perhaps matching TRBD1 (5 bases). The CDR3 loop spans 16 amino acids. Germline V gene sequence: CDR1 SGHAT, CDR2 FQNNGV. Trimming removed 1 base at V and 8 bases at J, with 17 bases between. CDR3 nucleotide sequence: TGTGCCAGCAGCTTAGCCCCAGCCGGGGCGCTGGAAAAACTGTTTTTT. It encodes CASSLAPAGALEKLFF.

Here the CDR3 DNA reads TGTGCCATCAGTGGGGGCAGGGAGAGGCATAGCTCCTACAATGAGCAGTTCTTC. This codes for CAISGGRERHSSYNEQFF. This sequence joins TRBV10-3 and TRBJ2-1; D is perhaps TRBD1 or TRBD2 (5 bases each). The CDR3 totals 18 residues. Trimming took 4 bases from V and 0 from J, leaving 19 bases between them. The V gene's germline CDR1 is ENHRY and CDR2 SYGVKD.

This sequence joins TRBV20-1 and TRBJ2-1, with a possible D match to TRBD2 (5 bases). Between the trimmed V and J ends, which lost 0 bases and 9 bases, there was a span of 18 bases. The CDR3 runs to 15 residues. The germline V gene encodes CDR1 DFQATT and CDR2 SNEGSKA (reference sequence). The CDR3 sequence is CSARDASQAGTEQFF. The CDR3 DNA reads TGCAGTGCTAGAGATGCGAGCCAGGCGGGTACTGAGCAGTTCTTC.

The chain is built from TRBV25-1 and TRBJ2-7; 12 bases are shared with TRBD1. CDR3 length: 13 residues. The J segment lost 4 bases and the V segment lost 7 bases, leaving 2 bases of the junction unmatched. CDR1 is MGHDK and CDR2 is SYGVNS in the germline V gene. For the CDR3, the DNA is TGTGCCAGCACGGGACAGGGGGCATACGAGCAGTACTTC. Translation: CASTGQGAYEQYF.

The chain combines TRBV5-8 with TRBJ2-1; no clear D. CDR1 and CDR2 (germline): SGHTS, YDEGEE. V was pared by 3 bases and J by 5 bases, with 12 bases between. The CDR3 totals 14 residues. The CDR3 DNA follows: TGTGCCAGCAGCTCCCTTTATCGGAACAATGAGCAGTTCTTC. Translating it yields CASSSLYRNNEQFF. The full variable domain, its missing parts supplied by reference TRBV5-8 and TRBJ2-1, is EAGVTQSPTHLIKTRGQQATLRCSPISGHTSVYWYQQALGLGLQFLLWYDEGEERNRGNFPPRFSGRQFPNYSSELNVNALELEDSALYLCASSSLYRNNEQFFGPGTRLTVL.

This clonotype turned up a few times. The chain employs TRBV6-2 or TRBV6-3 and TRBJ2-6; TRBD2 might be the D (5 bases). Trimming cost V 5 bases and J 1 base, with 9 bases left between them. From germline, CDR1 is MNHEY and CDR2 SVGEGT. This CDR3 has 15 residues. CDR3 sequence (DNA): TGTGCCAGCAGTCGGGGTGGATCTGGGGCCAACGTCCTGACTTTC. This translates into CASSRGGSGANVLTF.

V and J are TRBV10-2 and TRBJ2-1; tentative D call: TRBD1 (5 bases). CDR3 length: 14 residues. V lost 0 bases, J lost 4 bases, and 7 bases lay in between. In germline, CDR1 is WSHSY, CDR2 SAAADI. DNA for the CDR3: TGCGCCAGCAGTGAGTCTGACAGTTACAATGAGCAGTTCTTC. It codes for CASSESDSYNEQFF.

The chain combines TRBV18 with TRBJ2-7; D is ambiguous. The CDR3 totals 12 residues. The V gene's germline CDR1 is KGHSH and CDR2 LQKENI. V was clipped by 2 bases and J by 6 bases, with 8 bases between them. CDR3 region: CASSPSQSEQYF. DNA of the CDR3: TGTGCCAGCTCACCAAGTCAGAGCGAGCAGTACTTC.

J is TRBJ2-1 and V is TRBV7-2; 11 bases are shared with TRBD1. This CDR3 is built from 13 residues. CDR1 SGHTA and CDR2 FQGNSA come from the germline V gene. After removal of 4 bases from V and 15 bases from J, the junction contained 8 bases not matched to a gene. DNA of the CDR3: TGTGCCAGCAGCTCAACCCCGGGACAGGGGGGGTTCTTC. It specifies CASSSTPGQGGFF.

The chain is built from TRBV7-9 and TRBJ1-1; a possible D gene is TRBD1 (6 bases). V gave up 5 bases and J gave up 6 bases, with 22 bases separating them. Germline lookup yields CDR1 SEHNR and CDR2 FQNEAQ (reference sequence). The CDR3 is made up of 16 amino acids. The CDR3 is CASSPSRGGPSPEAFF. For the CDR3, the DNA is TGTGCCAGCAGCCCCTCCCGCGGGGGCCCTTCGCCTGAAGCTTTCTTT.

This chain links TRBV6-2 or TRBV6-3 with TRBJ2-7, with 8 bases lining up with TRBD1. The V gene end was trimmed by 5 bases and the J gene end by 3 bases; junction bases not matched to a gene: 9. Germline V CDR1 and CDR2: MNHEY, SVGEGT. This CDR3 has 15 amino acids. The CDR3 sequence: CASSDPTGDLYEQYF. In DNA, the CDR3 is TGTGCCAGCAGTGACCCGACAGGGGATCTCTACGAGCAGTACTTC.